This TCR beta chain was identified during a study of cytomegalovirus exposure and HLA in healthy donors. In this sample, this clone turned up once. V lost 8 bases to trimming and J lost 6 bases; unmatched junction nucleotides: 10. The germline gives CDR1 SGHAT, CDR2 FQNNGV. This CDR3 has 13 amino acids. The PCR had 60 Vbeta and 13 Jbeta primers. Using immunoSEQ multiplex PCR, the repertoire was profiled, and TCRdb retains in-frame clones only, with some absent. The sample lists around 190,000 clones; 70% to 85% were seen once. This chain joins TRBV11-2 and TRBJ2-7; TRBD1 aligns across 7 bases. The source material was PBMCs. The TCR comes from a woman in her 30s in good health and CMV-seropositive. The CDR3 DNA follows: TGTGCCAGCGGAGCTTCCGGGACAGTCGAGCAGTACTTC. Translating it yields CASGASGTVEQYF.